This is a list of T cell receptor beta chains from one sample in a study of blood T cell repertoires in COVID-19. Libraries were prepared by immunoSEQ multiplex PCR; TCRdb keeps only in-frame clonotypes and omits some of them. The sample includes about 55,000 clones, 90% seen only once; the top ten take about 17%. Specimen: peripheral blood. The receptors shown here come from a man of 80 years or more with acute or convalescent COVID-19. CDR3s include the opening cysteine and the closing phenylalanine or tryptophan. A D gene is named only where the DNA matches it firmly. Not every row has a clone size; where given, it reads once, few, many or a size class.

clone size: -; D gene: TRBD2; V gene: TRBV30; J gene: TRBJ2-3; CDR3 DNA: TGTGCCTGGAACCTAGCGGGGGGCGTGGGTGATACGCAGTATTTT; CDR3 protein: CAWNLAGGVGDTQYF
clone size: -; D gene: TRBD1; V gene: TRBV10-3; J gene: TRBJ1-1; CDR3 DNA: TGTGCCATCAGGGCCCTGGACACAGGGGCTGAAGCTTTCTTT; CDR3 protein: CAIRALDTGAEAFF
clone size: once; D gene: -; V gene: TRBV6-1; J gene: TRBJ1-5; CDR3 DNA: TGTGCCAGCAGTGAAGCGGCGGATAGCAATCAGCCCCAGCATTTT; CDR3 protein: CASSEAADSNQPQHF
clone size: once; D gene: TRBD2; V gene: TRBV7-3; J gene: TRBJ2-7; CDR3 DNA: TGTGCCAGCAGCGTAAGCGGGGGCCTCGGGGAGCAGTACTTC; CDR3 protein: CASSVSGGLGEQYF
clone size: -; D gene: TRBD2; V gene: TRBV28; J gene: TRBJ2-1; CDR3 DNA: TGTGCCAGCCTAGCGGGGGGGCCTCACAATGAGCAGTTCTTC; CDR3 protein: CASLAGGPHNEQFF
clone size: -; D gene: -; V gene: TRBV3-1/TRBV3-2; J gene: TRBJ1-1; CDR3 DNA: TGTGCCAGCAGCGACTCGACAGGGAACACTGAAGCTTTCTTT; CDR3 protein: CASSDSTGNTEAFF
clone size: few; D gene: TRBD2; V gene: TRBV28; J gene: TRBJ2-6; CDR3 DNA: TGTGCCAGCAGGCCGGGGGGGGCCGGTGGGGCCAACGTCCTGACTTTC; CDR3 protein: CASRPGGAGGANVLTF
clone size: -; D gene: -; V gene: TRBV19; J gene: TRBJ2-1; CDR3 DNA: TGTGCCGGGGCAGCTACCGTCTACAATGAGCAGTTCTTC; CDR3 protein: CAGAATVYNEQFF
clone size: -; D gene: TRBD2; V gene: TRBV9; J gene: TRBJ2-1; CDR3 DNA: TGTGCCAGCAGCGTGACTAGCAGGAGTGAGCAGTTCTTC; CDR3 protein: CASSVTSRSEQFF
clone size: few; D gene: -; V gene: TRBV2; J gene: TRBJ2-5; CDR3 DNA: TGTGCCAGCAGTGAAATCGATGGGGGGCAAGAGACCCAGTACTTC; CDR3 protein: CASSEIDGGQETQYF
clone size: -; D gene: -; V gene: TRBV14; J gene: TRBJ2-7; CDR3 DNA: TGTGCCAGCAAACGGGGGAGCTCCTACGAGCAGTACTTC; CDR3 protein: CASKRGSSYEQYF
clone size: -; D gene: TRBD2; V gene: TRBV3-1/TRBV3-2; J gene: TRBJ2-5; CDR3 DNA: TGTGCCAGCGCCCTAGGGGCTAGCGGGGGGGATAGGGAGACCCAGTACTTC; CDR3 protein: CASALGASGGDRETQYF
clone size: -; D gene: -; V gene: TRBV30; J gene: TRBJ2-7; CDR3 DNA: TGTGCCTGGAGTCTAACGACAATTATAGGCGAGCAGTACTTC; CDR3 protein: CAWSLTTIIGEQYF
clone size: once; D gene: -; V gene: TRBV27; J gene: TRBJ1-3; CDR3 DNA: TGTGCCAGCAGTTTATCTGGGGCCTCTGGAAACACCATATATTTT; CDR3 protein: CASSLSGASGNTIYF
clone size: -; D gene: -; V gene: TRBV5-1; J gene: TRBJ2-2; CDR3 DNA: TGCGCCAGCAGCTTCAACACCCCCGGGGAGCTGTTTTTT; CDR3 protein: CASSFNTPGELFF
clone size: -; D gene: TRBD2; V gene: TRBV7-8; J gene: TRBJ2-1; CDR3 DNA: TGTGCCAGCAGCTTAAACCGCCTCCCCGGACTAGCGGGGGGGCGAAAGAATGAGCAGTTCTTC; CDR3 protein: CASSLNRLPGLAGGRKNEQFF
clone size: -; D gene: -; V gene: TRBV2; J gene: TRBJ1-2; CDR3 DNA: TGTGCCAGCAGTGGGGAGGGCAGGGCGAACTATGGCTACACCTTC; CDR3 protein: CASSGEGRANYGYTF
clone size: once; D gene: -; V gene: TRBV19; J gene: TRBJ2-3; CDR3 DNA: TGTGCCAGTAGTCCAAATCGACAGCCCGCTGGCACAGATACGCAGTATTTT; CDR3 protein: CASSPNRQPAGTDTQYF
clone size: -; D gene: -; V gene: TRBV11-2; J gene: TRBJ2-5; CDR3 DNA: TGTGCCAGCAGCTTAGGAGAGGTTCGGGAGACCCAGTACTTC; CDR3 protein: CASSLGEVRETQYF
clone size: -; D gene: TRBD1; V gene: TRBV20-1; J gene: TRBJ2-7; CDR3 DNA: TGCAGTGCTAGTCGGGGACAGCCCTACGAGCAGTACTTC; CDR3 protein: CSASRGQPYEQYF
clone size: -; D gene: -; V gene: TRBV7-2; J gene: TRBJ2-4; CDR3 DNA: TGTGCCAGCAGCTTAGACAGGGAAAACATTCAGTACTTC; CDR3 protein: CASSLDRENIQYF
clone size: -; D gene: TRBD2; V gene: TRBV24-1; J gene: TRBJ2-2; CDR3 DNA: TGTGCCACCAGTGATTTGCCCCTAGCGGGGGGTGTCACCGGGGAGCTGTTTTTT; CDR3 protein: CATSDLPLAGGVTGELFF
clone size: -; D gene: TRBD1; V gene: TRBV19; J gene: TRBJ2-2; CDR3 DNA: TGTGCCAGTAGTATCACGACAGGGGCCGGGGAGCTGTTTTTT; CDR3 protein: CASSITTGAGELFF
clone size: once; D gene: TRBD2; V gene: TRBV10-3; J gene: TRBJ2-1; CDR3 DNA: TGTGCCATCAGTGAGTCGAGCGGGGGGGCCGTAAATGAGCAGTTCTTC; CDR3 protein: CAISESSGGAVNEQFF
clone size: -; D gene: -; V gene: TRBV7-9; J gene: TRBJ1-6; CDR3 DNA: TGTGCCAGCAGCTCGAGAGAGCAGGGGTATAATTCACCCCTCCACTTT; CDR3 protein: CASSSREQGYNSPLHF
clone size: -; D gene: -; V gene: TRBV7-2; J gene: TRBJ1-1; CDR3 DNA: TGTGCCAGCAGCTTAAAGGCAGGGGAGGAAGCTTTCTTT; CDR3 protein: CASSLKAGEEAFF
clone size: few; D gene: -; V gene: TRBV5-1; J gene: TRBJ2-3; CDR3 DNA: TGCGCCAGCAGCTTCGAGGGGGGCACAGATACGCAGTATTTT; CDR3 protein: CASSFEGGTDTQYF
clone size: once; D gene: TRBD2; V gene: TRBV7-9; J gene: TRBJ2-1; CDR3 DNA: TGTGCCAGCAGCTTTGGGACTAGCGGGGTGCCAACCCGAAATGAGCAGTTCTTC; CDR3 protein: CASSFGTSGVPTRNEQFF
clone size: -; D gene: -; V gene: TRBV9; J gene: TRBJ1-1; CDR3 DNA: TGTGCCAGCAGCGTCAAAGCCGGGGGAGCCACTGAAGCTTTCTTT; CDR3 protein: CASSVKAGGATEAFF
clone size: -; D gene: -; V gene: TRBV9; J gene: TRBJ1-1; CDR3 DNA: TGTGCCAGCAGCACCCGATCGGGGGAAGCTTTCTTT; CDR3 protein: CASSTRSGEAFF
clone size: -; D gene: -; V gene: TRBV29-1; J gene: TRBJ2-7; CDR3 DNA: TGCAGCGTTGAAGAACAGGGACGCTACGAGCAGTACTTC; CDR3 protein: CSVEEQGRYEQYF
clone size: -; D gene: TRBD1; V gene: TRBV7-6; J gene: TRBJ2-7; CDR3 DNA: TGTGCCAGCAGCCCTATGGGACAGGGGAGTCGCTACGAGCAGTACTTC; CDR3 protein: CASSPMGQGSRYEQYF
clone size: -; D gene: -; V gene: TRBV28; J gene: TRBJ1-1; CDR3 DNA: TGTGCCAGCAGTCCATTCTCCCCGACTCTGGGTGAAGCTTTCTTT; CDR3 protein: CASSPFSPTLGEAFF
clone size: -; D gene: -; V gene: TRBV18; J gene: TRBJ1-1; CDR3 DNA: TGTGCCAGCTCACCAGGGGCGAACACTGAAGCTTTCTTT; CDR3 protein: CASSPGANTEAFF
clone size: once; D gene: -; V gene: TRBV6-4; J gene: TRBJ1-5; CDR3 DNA: TGTGCCAGCAGTGACCACCCCCCCCACAGGGTCAGAGAGTTTGGTAAGACGTGTCAGCCCCAGCATTTT; CDR3 protein: CASSDHPPHRVREFGKTCQPQHF
clone size: -; D gene: -; V gene: TRBV6-5; J gene: TRBJ2-3; CDR3 DNA: TGTGCCAGCAGGTGGCAGGGCACAGATACGCAGTATTTT; CDR3 protein: CASRWQGTDTQYF
clone size: -; D gene: TRBD1; V gene: TRBV19; J gene: TRBJ1-5; CDR3 DNA: TGTGCCAGTAGTACGACAGGGGATCAGCCCCAGCATTTT; CDR3 protein: CASSTTGDQPQHF
clone size: -; D gene: -; V gene: TRBV5-1; J gene: TRBJ2-5; CDR3 DNA: TGCGCCAGCAGCTTTCGGGGGTTGGGCTGGTCGGGTTCCCAAGAGACCCAGTACTTC; CDR3 protein: CASSFRGLGWSGSQETQYF
clone size: -; D gene: -; V gene: TRBV19; J gene: TRBJ2-1; CDR3 DNA: TGTGCCAGTAAGGGGGGGACAGGCTCCTACAATGAGCAGTTCTTC; CDR3 protein: CASKGGTGSYNEQFF
clone size: -; D gene: TRBD1; V gene: TRBV3-1/TRBV3-2; J gene: TRBJ1-2; CDR3 DNA: TGTGCCAGCAGCCAAGGACAGGGGGGCTATGGCTACACCTTC; CDR3 protein: CASSQGQGGYGYTF
clone size: once; D gene: TRBD2; V gene: TRBV2; J gene: TRBJ2-2; CDR3 DNA: TGTGCCAGCAGTCCCAGCGGGGGGTACACCGGGGAGCTGTTTTTT; CDR3 protein: CASSPSGGYTGELFF
clone size: -; D gene: TRBD1; V gene: TRBV15; J gene: TRBJ1-1; CDR3 DNA: TGTGCCACCAGCAGGATACAGGGGGTGGGGACTGAAGCTTTCTTT; CDR3 protein: CATSRIQGVGTEAFF
clone size: -; D gene: -; V gene: TRBV5-1; J gene: TRBJ1-2; CDR3 DNA: TGCGCCAGCAGCTTGGGGGCAGGGAAAGATGGCTACACCTTC; CDR3 protein: CASSLGAGKDGYTF
clone size: -; D gene: -; V gene: TRBV5-1; J gene: TRBJ1-6; CDR3 DNA: TGCGCCAGCAGCCCGCAGGGAATGGGTAATTCACCCCTCCACTTT; CDR3 protein: CASSPQGMGNSPLHF
clone size: -; D gene: -; V gene: TRBV4-1; J gene: TRBJ1-1; CDR3 DNA: TGCGCCAGCAGCCAAGATCGATGGCTGAACACTGAAGCTTTCTTT; CDR3 protein: CASSQDRWLNTEAFF
clone size: many; D gene: TRBD2; V gene: TRBV5-1; J gene: TRBJ2-7; CDR3 DNA: TGCGCCAGCAGCTGGGGACTAGCGGGGGGGATAACCTACGAGCAGTACTTC; CDR3 protein: CASSWGLAGGITYEQYF
clone size: once; D gene: TRBD2; V gene: TRBV5-1; J gene: TRBJ2-2; CDR3 DNA: TGCGCCAGCAGCTACGGTTGGACTAGCGGGGGTGAGACCGGGGAGCTGTTTTTT; CDR3 protein: CASSYGWTSGGETGELFF
clone size: -; D gene: TRBD1; V gene: TRBV5-1; J gene: TRBJ2-5; CDR3 DNA: TGCGCCAGCACCCGGACAGGGAACCTCCAAGAGACCCAGTACTTC; CDR3 protein: CASTRTGNLQETQYF